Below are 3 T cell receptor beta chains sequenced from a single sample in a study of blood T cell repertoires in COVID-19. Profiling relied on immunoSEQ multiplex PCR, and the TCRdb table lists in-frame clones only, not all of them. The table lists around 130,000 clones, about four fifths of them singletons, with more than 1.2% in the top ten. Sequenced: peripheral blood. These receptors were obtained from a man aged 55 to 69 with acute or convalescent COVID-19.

The CDR3 DNA sequence: TGTGCCAGCAGCTTGTCGGGCAGGGTAGTTGAAAAACTGTTTTTT. It encodes CASSLSGRVVEKLFF. V and J are TRBV9 and TRBJ1-4; D may be TRBD1 (5 bases). Germline CDR1 is SGDLS and CDR2 is YYNGEE. This CDR3 has 15 residues. Trimming shortened V by 4 bases and J by 7 bases, and 17 bases separated the two germline ends.

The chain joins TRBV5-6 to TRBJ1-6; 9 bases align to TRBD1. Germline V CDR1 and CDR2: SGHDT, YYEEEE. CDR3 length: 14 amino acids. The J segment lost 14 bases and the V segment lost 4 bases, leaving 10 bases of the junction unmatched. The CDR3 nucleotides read TGTGCCAGCAGCAAGGGACAGGGTCGAAATACCCTCCACTTT. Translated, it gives CASSKGQGRNTLHF.

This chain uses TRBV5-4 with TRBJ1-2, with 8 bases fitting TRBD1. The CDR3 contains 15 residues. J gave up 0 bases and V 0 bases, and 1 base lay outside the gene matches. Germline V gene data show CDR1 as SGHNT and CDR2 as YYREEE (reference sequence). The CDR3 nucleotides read TGTGCCAGCAGCTTGGCAGGGGGCGCTAACTATGGCTACACCTTC. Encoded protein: CASSLAGGANYGYTF.